This T cell receptor (beta chain) came from a study of blood T cell repertoires in COVID-19. Across the whole study: Acute and convalescent COVID-19 specimens originated in the United States, Italy and Spain. Nucleic acid was either cDNA or gDNA, and it came from T cells, B-cell-depleted T cells, or PBMCs.

Note on this clone: Other nucleotide sequences in the sample specify the same CDR3.

The CDR3 extends over 14 amino acids. J gave up 10 bases and V 11 bases, and 16 bases lay outside the gene matches. Germline CDR1 reads SNHLY; CDR2 reads FYNNEI. TCRdb's copy holds only in-frame clones and misses some; the assay was immunoSEQ multiplex PCR. The sample yields more than 200,000 clones, 70% to 90% seen once. This clonotype originated in a woman aged 70-85 years with active or convalescent COVID-19. The chain recombines TRBV2 with TRBJ1-5, with 8 positions matching TRBD1. Sequences were obtained from peripheral blood. The CDR3 coding sequence is TGTGCCGTTCAGAATGGGACAGGCCAGGGCCCCCAGCATTTT. Translation gives CAVQNGTGQGPQHF.